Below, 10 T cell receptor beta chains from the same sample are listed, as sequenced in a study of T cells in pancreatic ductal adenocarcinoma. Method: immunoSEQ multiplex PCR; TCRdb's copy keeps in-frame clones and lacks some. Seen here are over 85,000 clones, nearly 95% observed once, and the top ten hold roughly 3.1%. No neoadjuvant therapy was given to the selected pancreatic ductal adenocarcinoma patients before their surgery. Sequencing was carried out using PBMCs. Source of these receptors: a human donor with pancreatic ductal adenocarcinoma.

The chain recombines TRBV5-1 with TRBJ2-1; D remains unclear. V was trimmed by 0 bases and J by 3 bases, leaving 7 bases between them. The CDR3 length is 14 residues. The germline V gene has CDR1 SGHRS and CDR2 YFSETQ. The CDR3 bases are TGCGCCAGCAGCTTGGCAGGCAACTACAATGAGCAGTTCTTC. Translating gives CASSLAGNYNEQFF.

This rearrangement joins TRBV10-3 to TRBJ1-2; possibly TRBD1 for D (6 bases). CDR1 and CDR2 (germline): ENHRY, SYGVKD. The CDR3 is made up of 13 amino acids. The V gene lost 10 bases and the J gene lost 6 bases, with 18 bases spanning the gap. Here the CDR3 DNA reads TGTGCCACCACCGGACAGACGTGGAATGGCTACACCTTC. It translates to CATTGQTWNGYTF.

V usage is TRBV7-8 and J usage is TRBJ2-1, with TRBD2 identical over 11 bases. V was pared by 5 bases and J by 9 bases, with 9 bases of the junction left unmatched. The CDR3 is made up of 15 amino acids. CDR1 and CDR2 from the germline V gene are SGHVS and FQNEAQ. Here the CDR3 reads CASSTLAGGGGEQFF. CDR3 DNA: TGTGCCAGCAGCACCTTAGCGGGAGGGGGGGGTGAGCAGTTCTTC.

The CDR3 protein is CASSLPTSGRAVETQYF. CDR3 bases: TGTGCCAGCAGCTTGCCGACTAGCGGGAGGGCCGTAGAGACCCAGTACTTC. The rearrangement joins TRBV5-4 to TRBJ2-5, with 14 bases aligning to TRBD2. CDR1 and CDR2 from the germline V gene are SGHNT and YYREEE (reference sequence). CDR3 length: 17 residues. V shed 1 base, J shed 4 bases, and the junction held 6 bases outside the gene matches.

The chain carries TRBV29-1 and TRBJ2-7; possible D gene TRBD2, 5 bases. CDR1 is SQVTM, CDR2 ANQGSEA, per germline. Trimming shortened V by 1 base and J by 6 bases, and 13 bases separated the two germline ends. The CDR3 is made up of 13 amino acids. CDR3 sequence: CSVEAERGFEQYF. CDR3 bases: TGCAGCGTTGAAGCCGAGAGAGGGTTCGAGCAGTACTTC.

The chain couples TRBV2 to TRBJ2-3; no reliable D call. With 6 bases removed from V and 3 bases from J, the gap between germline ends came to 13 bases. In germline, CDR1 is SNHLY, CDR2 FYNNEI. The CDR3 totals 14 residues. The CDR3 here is CASRELRWTDTQYF. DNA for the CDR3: TGTGCCAGCAGAGAGTTGAGGTGGACAGATACGCAGTATTTT. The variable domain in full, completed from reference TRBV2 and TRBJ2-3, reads EPEVTQTPSHQVTQMGQEVILRCVPISNHLYFYWYRQILGQKVEFLVSFYNNEISEKSEIFDDQFSVERPDGSNFTLKIRSTKLEDSAMYFCASRELRWTDTQYFGPGTRLTVL.

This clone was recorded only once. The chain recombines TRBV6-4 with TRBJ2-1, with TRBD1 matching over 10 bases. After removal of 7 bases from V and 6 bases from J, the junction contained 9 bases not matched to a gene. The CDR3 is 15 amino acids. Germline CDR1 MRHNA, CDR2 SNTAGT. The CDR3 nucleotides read TGTGCCAGCACCCCCGGGACAGGGGAGGTCAATGAGCAGTTCTTC. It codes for CASTPGTGEVNEQFF.

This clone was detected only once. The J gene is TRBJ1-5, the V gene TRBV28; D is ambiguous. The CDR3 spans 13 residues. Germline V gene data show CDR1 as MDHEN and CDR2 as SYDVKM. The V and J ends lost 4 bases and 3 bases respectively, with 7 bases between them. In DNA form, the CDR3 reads TGTGCCAGCAGTTACAGCTACAATCAGCCCCAGCATTTT. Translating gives CASSYSYNQPQHF.

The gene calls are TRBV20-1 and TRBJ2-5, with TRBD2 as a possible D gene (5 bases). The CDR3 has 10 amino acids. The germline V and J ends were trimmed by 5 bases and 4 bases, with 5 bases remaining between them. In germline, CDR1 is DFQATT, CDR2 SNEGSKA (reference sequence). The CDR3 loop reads CSAGRETQYF. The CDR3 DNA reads TGCAGTGCTGGGAGAGAGACCCAGTACTTC.

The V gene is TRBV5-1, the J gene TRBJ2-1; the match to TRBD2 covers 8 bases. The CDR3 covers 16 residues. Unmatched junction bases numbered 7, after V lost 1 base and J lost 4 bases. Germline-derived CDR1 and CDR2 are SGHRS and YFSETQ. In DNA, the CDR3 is TGCGCCAGCAGCTTGTCTGGCACGGGAGGGTACAATGAGCAGTTCTTC. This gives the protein CASSLSGTGGYNEQFF.